This TCR beta chain was recorded in a study of shared clonotypes between healthy human individuals. Study-level points and caveats: Investigators collected only blood, and repertoires in tissues likely differ.

Among the donors, all were Caucasian adults who lived in Nashville, Tennessee. Execution of the assay was at deep level. Unsorted PBMC DNA underwent sequencing on ten immunoSEQ deep assay plates. The protocol was immunoSEQ multiplex PCR, while the TCRdb copy is restricted to in-frame clones and leaves out a portion. The sample yields 400,000 to 500,000 clones, 65% to 80% seen once. Remarks on this clone: What it recognizes is unknown.

Germline V gives CDR1 MNHNY, CDR2 SVGAGI (reference sequence). V gave up 0 bases and J gave up 8 bases; unmatched junction bases: 10. The CDR3 is 16 amino acids. This TCR came from a middle-aged woman in good health. Some clones in this sample may be carry-over from other donors' samples. The rearrangement uses TRBV6-6 and TRBJ1-2; TRBD1 aligns across 9 bases. The sample consisted of PBMCs. As DNA, the CDR3 is TGTGCCAGCAGTTACTCTCCCGGGACAGGGATCGAGGGCTACACCTTC. Amino acids: CASSYSPGTGIEGYTF.